This T cell receptor beta chain was sequenced in a study of T cells in Graves' hyperthyroidism and ophthalmopathy. General study results and limits: Ophthalmopathy, as predicted by the model, came a median 6.5 months after the prediction.

With 0 bases removed from V and 3 bases from J, the gap between germline ends came to 8 bases. Looked up from germline, CDR1 is GTSNPN and CDR2 is SVGIG (reference sequence). There are 14 residues in the CDR3. This clonotype was detected ten times or more. Antigen unknown. Diagnoses were established using clinical symptoms, serum thyroxine and TRAb, thyroid ultrasound and orbital computed tomography. From RNA transcripts, TCR beta CDR3 regions were amplified. Carried out on the TCR CDR3, a first-round RT-PCR used the HTBI primer set. TCRdb recomputed calls from the multiplex PCR reads with MiXCR, one row per CDR3 protein. The sample holds 450,000 to 650,000 distinct CDR3 sequences; under 20% are singletons and the top ten take 15% to 20%.

Sequencing was performed on blood. V gene TRBV30 combines with J gene TRBJ1-4; no firm D call. The origin of this receptor is a woman younger than 30 with Graves' ophthalmopathy. CDR3 region: CAWSVAGSNEKLFF. The CDR3, as DNA: TGTGCCTGGAGTGTAGCGGGGTCTAATGAAAAACTGTTTTTT.